Listed below are T cell receptor beta chains from one sample, sequenced in a study of blood T cells in healthy people across ages. TCRdb re-derived calls from the 5' RACE reads in MiXCR, one entry per CDR3 protein. The profile shows approximately 2,000,000 distinct CDR3 sequences, 39% of them singletons. Sequencing used blood. The receptors stem from a human donor in good health. Each CDR3 is given with its conserved first and last residue. The D gene is left open where the match is weak. Expanded clones get a size class; other rows say once, few or many, or leave the size out.

>.|few|TRBV29-1|TRBJ2-5
TGCAGCGTTGAAGATCGTGGCGGGATAGAGACCCAGTACTTC
CSVEDRGGIETQYF
>.|many|TRBV11-2|TRBJ2-5
TGTGCCAGCAGCTTAGCGGGGCACACTCCCGAGACCCAGTACTTC
CASSLAGHTPETQYF
>.|.|TRBV24-1|TRBJ2-1
TGTGCCACCAGGGGGACCAAGGTCAATGAGCAGTTCTTC
CATRGTKVNEQFF
>.|few|TRBV12-3/TRBV12-4|TRBJ1-1
TGTGCCAGCTCACACAACCTTGTTGAAGCTTTCTTT
CASSHNLVEAFF
>TRBD2|.|TRBV9|TRBJ2-3
TGTGCCAGCAGCCCGGGCGGGGGGGCTTGGACAGATACGCAGTATTTT
CASSPGGGAWTDTQYF
>TRBD1|.|TRBV4-3|TRBJ2-2
TGCGCCAGCAGCCCCGGGACAGGGATGAACACCGGGGAGCTGTTTTTT
CASSPGTGMNTGELFF
>TRBD2|.|TRBV12-3/TRBV12-4|TRBJ2-5
TGTGCCAGCAGTTTAAGTAATAAAGGACTAGTTCGGCGAGAGACCCAGTACTTC
CASSLSNKGLVRRETQYF
>TRBD2|.|TRBV3-1|TRBJ2-5
TGTGCCAGCAGCCAAGGACTAGCGGGGGGATGGACCCAGTACTTC
CASSQGLAGGWTQYF
>.|.|TRBV25-1|TRBJ1-2
TGTGCCAGCAGTGCATCAGGGTTACGTGGCTACACCTTC
CASSASGLRGYTF
>.|few|TRBV28|TRBJ2-7
TGTGCCAGCGTATCACCAGGGGGAGGCTACGAGCAGTACTTC
CASVSPGGGYEQYF
>.|.|TRBV7-9|TRBJ2-6
TGTGCCAGCAGCTGGTCCTACGGGGCTAGCTCTGGGGCCAACGTCCTGACTTTC
CASSWSYGASSGANVLTF
>.|.|TRBV20-1|TRBJ2-7
TGCAGTGCCCCAAACCTCAGGGAGGTCGGCGGCGAGCAGTACTTC
CSAPNLREVGGEQYF
>.|many|TRBV3-1|TRBJ2-7
TGTGCCAGCAGCCAAGGTCGGGGGCAGGTGCCCTGGGGGCAGTACTTC
CASSQGRGQVPWGQYF
>.|few|TRBV4-1|TRBJ2-7
TGCGCCAGCAGCCAAGTTGGGGAGGGGGCCTACGAGCAGTACTTC
CASSQVGEGAYEQYF
>.|.|TRBV7-9|TRBJ1-4
TGTGCCAGCAGCTTAGCACGGGACGCAAATGAAAAACTGTTTTTT
CASSLARDANEKLFF
>TRBD2|.|TRBV27|TRBJ2-3
TGTGCCAGCAGTTTTGCGCGGGGGGGGCCAGATACGCAGTATTTT
CASSFARGGPDTQYF
>.|few|TRBV7-2|TRBJ1-2
TGTGCCAGCAGCATACAGGATACCTTCTATGGCTACACCTTC
CASSIQDTFYGYTF
>.|few|TRBV6-5|TRBJ2-4
TGTGCCAGCAGTTCCGGCCAAAAACAGTACTTC
CASSSGQKQYF
>.|.|TRBV5-1|TRBJ1-6
TGCGCCAGCAGCTTGGCCTACCAGGGGTTTGGCTCCTATAATTCACCCCTCCACTTT
CASSLAYQGFGSYNSPLHF
>.|few|TRBV27|TRBJ1-2
TGTGCCAGCAGTTTATCCCTTCTGGGGGACGGCCCCTATGGCTACACCTTC
CASSLSLLGDGPYGYTF
>.|.|TRBV6-2/TRBV6-3|TRBJ2-4
TGTGCCAGCAGTCAACCAGGGGCCGCGGCCAAAAACATTCAGTACTTC
CASSQPGAAAKNIQYF
>TRBD1|few|TRBV7-8|TRBJ2-7
TGTGCCAGCAGCTTTTCGGACAGGACGGGGGAGCAGTACTTC
CASSFSDRTGEQYF
>.|.|TRBV14|TRBJ2-1
TGTGCCAGCAGTAAGACAGGCTACTACAATGAGCAGTTCTTC
CASSKTGYYNEQFF
>.|.|TRBV20-1|TRBJ1-2
TGCAGTGTTAGAGTGGGGCTCTCCTATGGCTACACCTTC
CSVRVGLSYGYTF
>TRBD1|.|TRBV7-2|TRBJ2-7
TGTGCCAGCAGCATGGGGCCACTACAGGGGAGCTCCTACAATGAGCAGTACTTC
CASSMGPLQGSSYNEQYF
>.|.|TRBV29-1|TRBJ2-4
TGCAGCGTTGAAGAAGAGGGGAATTACGGCTACGGGCAGTACTTC
CSVEEEGNYGYGQYF
>.|many|TRBV6-6|TRBJ1-1
TGTGCCAGCAGTTCTTCTGGGACTGAAGCTTTCTTT
CASSSSGTEAFF
>.|.|TRBV20-1|TRBJ2-1
TGCAGTGCTAGAGATCAGGGGGGCGCAGGGGGGTACAATGAGCAGTTCTTC
CSARDQGGAGGYNEQFF
>.|once|TRBV7-2|TRBJ1-2
TGTGCCAGCAGCCCATCCCCCACACAGGGTAGTGATGGCTACACCTTC
CASSPSPTQGSDGYTF
>TRBD2|once|TRBV12-3/TRBV12-4|TRBJ2-3
TGTGCCAGCACCCCTACTCGGGGGGGTTGGACCCAGTATTTT
CASTPTRGGWTQYF
>.|many|TRBV4-2|TRBJ2-3
TGTGCCAGCAGCCTAGAGACGAGTAATACGCAGTATTTT
CASSLETSNTQYF
>.|few|TRBV4-3|TRBJ1-2
TGCGCCAGCAGCCAAGACGACAGAGATTATGGCTACACCTTC
CASSQDDRDYGYTF
>.|.|TRBV5-1|TRBJ1-2
TGCGCCAGCAGGACGGTGGCAGACAAAAATGGCTACACCTTC
CASRTVADKNGYTF
>TRBD2|.|TRBV7-2|TRBJ2-1
TGTGCCAGCAGCCCTCCCCGGGGAGCGGGGGGAAATGAGCAGTTCTTC
CASSPPRGAGGNEQFF
>.|few|TRBV21-1|TRBJ2-5
TGTGCCAGCACCAGAAGAAGCGGGCGCACGGACGAGACCCAGTACTTC
CASTRRSGRTDETQYF
>.|.|TRBV27|TRBJ2-1
TGTGCCAGCAGTTTGCGGGGCCCTCCTTCCTACAATGAGCAGTTCTTC
CASSLRGPPSYNEQFF
>TRBD1|.|TRBV5-1|TRBJ2-7
TGCGCCAGCAGCTTGGACAGGGGTTCAAGGGAGCAGTACTTC
CASSLDRGSREQYF
>.|once|TRBV5-1|TRBJ2-3
TGCGCCAACAGCTCCTCGACAGGGAGGAGAGATACGCAGTATTTT
CANSSSTGRRDTQYF
>TRBD1|.|TRBV11-2|TRBJ2-1
TGTGCCAGCCAGACGGGACAGGGTAGCTACGAGCAGTTCTTC
CASQTGQGSYEQFF
>.|few|TRBV7-2|TRBJ2-5
TGTGCCAGCAGTTATATGGGGCTCAAGGAGACCCAGTACTTC
CASSYMGLKETQYF
>TRBD1|many|TRBV7-2|TRBJ2-7
TGTGCCAGCAGCTTATACGGACAGGGGATTTACGAGCAGTACTTC
CASSLYGQGIYEQYF
>TRBD1|.|TRBV20-1|TRBJ2-1
TGCAGTGCTGTAACAGCCGGGACAGCGAATTACAATGAGCAGTTCTTC
CSAVTAGTANYNEQFF
>.|.|TRBV4-3|TRBJ1-2
TGCGCCAGCAGCCAAGAGATCGGGGGACGCTATGGCTACACCTTC
CASSQEIGGRYGYTF
>.|few|TRBV7-2|TRBJ2-1
TGTGCCAGCACCACCCTGGGGGAGGGGGCTAATAATGAGCAGTTCTTC
CASTTLGEGANNEQFF
>.|few|TRBV12-3/TRBV12-4|TRBJ2-3
TGTGCCAGCAGCGTCCGTGAAGATACGCAGTATTTT
CASSVREDTQYF
>TRBD2|few|TRBV5-5|TRBJ2-7
TGTGCCAGCAGACCTAGCGGGGGGGACTCCTACGAGCAGTACTTC
CASRPSGGDSYEQYF
>.|.|TRBV2|TRBJ2-7
TGTGCCAGCATCGTAGGGTCCTTAAGTTACGAGCAGTACTTC
CASIVGSLSYEQYF
>.|.|TRBV7-2|TRBJ2-5
TGTGCCAGCAAAACCCTAAAGGACGGGCAAGGGACCCAGTACTTC
CASKTLKDGQGTQYF
>.|.|TRBV20-1|TRBJ2-7
TGCAGTGCTAGAGATCAAGGGGAGCAGTACTTC
CSARDQGEQYF
>.|few|TRBV20-1|TRBJ1-1
TGCAGTCTTGCTCGGGGATGGGACACTGAAGCTTTCTTT
CSLARGWDTEAFF
>.|.|TRBV18|TRBJ1-1
TGTGCCAGCTCACCGGGGAGGGTGACTAGAAACACTGAAGCTTTCTTT
CASSPGRVTRNTEAFF
>.|many|TRBV21-1|TRBJ2-7
TGTGCCAGCCCGTACGAGCAGTACTTC
CASPYEQYF
>.|.|TRBV7-2|TRBJ1-1
TGTGCCAGCAGCTTAGAATGGTTCACTGAAGCTTTCTTT
CASSLEWFTEAFF
>.|.|TRBV25-1|TRBJ1-6
TGTGCCAGCAGTGGTACCTCGTCCCTCCACTTT
CASSGTSSLHF
>.|.|TRBV20-1|TRBJ1-1
TGCAGTGCCTCGCGAGTGGGCCAGGTGGGCACTGAAGCTTTCTTT
CSASRVGQVGTEAFF